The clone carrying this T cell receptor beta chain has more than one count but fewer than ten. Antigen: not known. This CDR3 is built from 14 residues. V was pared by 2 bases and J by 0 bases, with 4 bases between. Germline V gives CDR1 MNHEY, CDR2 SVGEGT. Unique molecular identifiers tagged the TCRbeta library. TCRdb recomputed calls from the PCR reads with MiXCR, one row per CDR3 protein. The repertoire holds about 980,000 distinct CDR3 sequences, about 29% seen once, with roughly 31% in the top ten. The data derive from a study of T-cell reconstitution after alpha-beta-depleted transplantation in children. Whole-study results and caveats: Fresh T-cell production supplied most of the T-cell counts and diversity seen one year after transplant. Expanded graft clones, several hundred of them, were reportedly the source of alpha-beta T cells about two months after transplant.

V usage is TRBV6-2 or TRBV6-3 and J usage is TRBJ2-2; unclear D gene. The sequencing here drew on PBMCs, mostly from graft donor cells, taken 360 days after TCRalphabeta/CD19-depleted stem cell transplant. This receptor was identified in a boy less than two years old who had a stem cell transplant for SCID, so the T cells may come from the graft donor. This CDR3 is CASSYRANTGELFF. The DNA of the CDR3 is TGTGCCAGCAGTTACAGGGCGAACACCGGGGAGCTGTTTTTT.